The clone carrying this T cell receptor (beta chain) was seen at least ten times. TCRdb recomputed calls from the 5' RACE reads with MiXCR, one row per CDR3 protein. The sample lists about 190,000 distinct CDR3 sequences, 10% to 15% occurring once. Germline lookup yields CDR1 SSHAT and CDR2 FNYEAQ (reference sequence). The CDR3 is 15 residues long. Trimming pared 5 bases from V and 4 bases from J, leaving 14 bases between. This sample is drawn from a study of CD8 T cells in ankylosing spondylitis. Sequencing input: blood, either unsorted or a sorted T cell fraction (not recorded which). This TCR was recovered from a female donor with ankylosing spondylitis or in good health (not recorded which). The chain is built from TRBV7-7 and TRBJ2-2, with D perhaps matching TRBD2 (7 bases). The DNA of the CDR3 is TGTGCCAGCAGCACCGCAAGGGGGGGCACCGGGGAGCTGTTTTTT. Its protein product is CASSTARGGTGELFF. The entire variable domain, with the rest obtained from reference TRBV7-7 and TRBJ2-2, is as follows: GAGVSQSPRYKVTKRGQDVTLRCDPISSHATLYWYQQALGQGPEFLTYFNYEAQPDKSGLPSDRFSAERPEGSISTLTIQRTEQRDSAMYRCASSTARGGTGELFFGEGSRLTVL.